This TCR beta chain was profiled in a study of blood T cell repertoires in COVID-19. Study details: Sites across the United States, Italy and Spain contributed samples from acute and convalescent COVID-19. In each case, the material was cDNA or gDNA derived from T cells, B-cell-depleted T cells, or PBMCs.

Original processing notes: Using reference gene primer amplification, nucleated cell counts were estimated. The repertoire was sequenced with immunoSEQ multiplex PCR; TCRdb's copy has only in-frame clones and lacks some. V and J calls and clone size are given by that table; D and trimming were obtained from the DNA. The sample includes around 120,000 clones, about 87% of them seen just once. The CDR3 consists of 15 residues. With 4 bases removed from V and 3 bases from J, the gap between germline ends came to 13 bases. Germline CDR1 and CDR2: LGHNA and YNFKEQ. V and J are TRBV4-2 and TRBJ1-5; TRBD1 is a possible D gene (6 bases). The sample comprised peripheral blood. The receptor comes from a woman in her 70s with acute or convalescent COVID-19. In DNA, the CDR3 is TGTGCCAGCAGCCTAGCAGACAGGCCCAATCAGCCCCAGCATTTT. Protein: CASSLADRPNQPQHF.